Below are 20 T cell receptor beta chains sequenced from a single sample in a study of vaccination and CD4 T cells after COVID-19. TCRdb reprocessed the PCR reads with MiXCR, giving one entry per CDR3 protein. The table lists approximately 36,000 distinct CDR3 sequences, more than 35% of them singletons. Described time point: late sampling 161 to 241 days after vaccination in a few convalescent patients. This specimen consisted of CD4+ T cells from blood, obtained about 7 months after SARS-CoV-2 vaccination. The receptors stem from a human donor who had recovered from COVID-19.

This clonotype was found a few times. This chain uses TRBV15 with TRBJ2-3; D might be TRBD1 (5 bases). V was clipped by 0 bases and J by 4 bases, with 8 bases between them. Germline CDR1 reads LNHNV; CDR2 reads YYDKDF (reference sequence). The CDR3 runs 14 residues. CDR3 residues: CATSRDRQPDTQYF. DNA for the CDR3: TGTGCCACCAGCAGAGATAGACAGCCAGATACGCAGTATTTT.

The genes are TRBV6-1 and TRBJ1-2, with D possibly TRBD1 on 5 matching bases. Germline loops: CDR1 MNHNS, CDR2 SASEGT. The germline V and J ends were trimmed by 0 bases and 5 bases, with 13 bases remaining between them. The CDR3 runs to 15 residues. The CDR3, as DNA: TGTGCCAGCAGTGAAGCGGGGCAGATCACGTATGGCTACACCTTC. Amino acid sequence: CASSEAGQITYGYTF.

This clonotype has more than one count but fewer than ten. The chain joins TRBV7-9 to TRBJ2-7; 7 nucleotides line up with TRBD1. Germline CDR1 SEHNR, CDR2 FQNEAQ (reference sequence). This CDR3 spans 14 amino acids. With V trimmed by 5 bases and J by 2 bases, 6 bases remained unmatched. This CDR3 reads CASSRQGNPYEQYF. The CDR3 bases are TGTGCCAGCAGCCGACAGGGTAATCCCTACGAGCAGTACTTC.

V and J are TRBV6-5 and TRBJ1-6; D perhaps matches TRBD1 (6 bases). Germline CDR1 is MNHEY and CDR2 is SVGAGI. CDR3 length: 16 amino acids. Deletions cut 0 bases from V and 10 bases from J, with 16 bases between. The CDR3 region has the DNA TGTGCCAGCAGTTACTCGAAAGGGACACTAGGCTCACCCCTCCACTTT. Its translation: CASSYSKGTLGSPLHF.

CDR3 coding DNA: TGTGCCAGCAGTGCGTCACAAAGGGACAGCACAGATACGCAGTATTTT. This encodes CASSASQRDSTDTQYF. The chain links TRBV12-3 or TRBV12-4 to TRBJ2-3; D may match TRBD1 or TRBD2 (5 bases each). The V end was cut by 5 bases, the J end by 0 bases, with 15 bases between. The CDR3 consists of 16 residues.

The chain links TRBV12-3 or TRBV12-4 to TRBJ2-7; no reliable D call. CDR3 length equals 15 residues. With 0 bases removed from V and 2 bases from J, the gap between germline ends came to 11 bases. The CDR3: CASSLAVGRAYEQYF. DNA of the CDR3: TGTGCCAGCAGTTTAGCGGTAGGGCGAGCCTACGAGCAGTACTTC.

The chain couples TRBV20-1 to TRBJ2-7; 8 bases agree with TRBD1. There are 15 residues in the CDR3. Germline V gene data show CDR1 as DFQATT and CDR2 as SNEGSKA (reference sequence). Losses at the gene ends were 2 bases for V and 4 bases for J; bases not matched to a gene: 10. The CDR3 DNA sequence: TGCAGTGCTAGACCCGATCCAGGGGGCGGGTACGAGCAGTACTTC. Its protein product is CSARPDPGGGYEQYF.

DNA of the CDR3: TGCGCCAGCAGTCCCTTAGTTGGAACCGGGGAGCTGTTTTTT. Its translation: CASSPLVGTGELFF. J is TRBJ2-2 and V is TRBV23-1; no clear D. TRBV23-1 falls under the ORF class, with uncertain function. This CDR3 is built from 14 residues. Trimming left V 4 bases short and J 5 bases short, with 11 bases between.

The gene calls are TRBV28 and TRBJ1-2, with 8 bases fitting TRBD1. Trimming removed 1 base from V and 4 bases from J; junction bases left unmatched: 8. CDR1 is MDHEN, CDR2 SYDVKM, per germline. This CDR3 is built from 16 residues. The CDR3 coding sequence is TGTGCCAGCAGTTTATCCGGGACAGGACCCGGCTATGGCTACACCTTC. This gives the protein CASSLSGTGPGYGYTF.

This chain uses TRBV12-3 or TRBV12-4 with TRBJ2-3, with 8 positions matching TRBD1. V gave up 1 base and J gave up 0 bases; unmatched junction bases: 3. This CDR3 region has 16 residues. CDR3 nucleotides: TGTGCCAGCAGTTTAGGGACAGGGATCAGCACAGATACGCAGTATTTT. Its protein product is CASSLGTGISTDTQYF.

To note about this clonotype: At one boundary the junction diverges from the germline segment, which might be a read error. The chain uses TRBV28 and TRBJ1-2; a weak D match, TRBD1 (5 bases). CDR1 MDHEN and CDR2 SYDVKM come from the germline V gene. The CDR3 has 13 residues. In DNA, the CDR3 is TGTGCCAACAGTTTATTGGGGGGTCTTGGCTACACCTTC. Amino acid sequence: CANSLLGGLGYTF.

This clonotype appeared once. The genes are TRBV19 and TRBJ2-7; 8 nucleotides agree with TRBD1. The length of the CDR3 is 17 residues. The germline gives CDR1 LNHDA, CDR2 SQIVND (reference sequence). V lost 4 bases to trimming and J lost 1 base; unmatched junction nucleotides: 12. This CDR3 reads CASSTTGTGILSYEQYF. For the CDR3, the DNA is TGTGCCAGTAGTACGACCGGGACAGGAATTCTATCCTACGAGCAGTACTTC.

The rearrangement joins TRBV7-2 to TRBJ1-1; D is perhaps TRBD1 (6 bases). The CDR3 sequence is 13 residues long. Germline lookup yields CDR1 SGHTA and CDR2 FQGNSA. V dropped 5 bases and J dropped 2 bases, with 9 bases sitting between them. In DNA, the CDR3 is TGTGCCAGCAGCGCGACAGGTAACACTGAAGCTTTCTTT. Protein product: CASSATGNTEAFF.

In this sample, this clonotype turned up a few times. The gene calls are TRBV24-1 and TRBJ2-1; D perhaps matches TRBD1 (6 bases). The CDR3 runs 14 residues. Germline loops: CDR1 KGHDR, CDR2 SFDVKD. Trimming took 1 base from V and 8 from J, leaving 11 bases between them. The CDR3 here is CATSDFPNRDEQFF. For the CDR3, the DNA is TGTGCCACCAGTGATTTCCCCAACAGGGATGAGCAGTTCTTC.

The chain links TRBV12-2 to TRBJ2-3; TRBD2 is the table's D call, not checked against the DNA. TRBV12-2 is a pseudogene. The CDR3 consists of 17 residues. CDR3 loop: CASRTQLAGGRTDTQYF. Here the CDR3 DNA reads TGTGCAAGTCGCACCCAACTAGCGGGAGGACGCACAGATACGCAGTATTTT.

This chain links TRBV5-1 with TRBJ2-7; TRBD1 might be the D (8 bases). Germline-derived CDR1 and CDR2 are SGHRS and YFSETQ. V lost 6 bases and J lost 3, with 19 bases in between. There are 15 residues in the CDR3. The CDR3 nucleotides read TGCGCCAGCACCGAAGACAGGGGAGGGTTCTACGAGCAGTACTTC. Translated: CASTEDRGGFYEQYF.

The V gene is TRBV7-9, the J gene TRBJ2-7; D gene unclear. Germline values: CDR1 SEHNR, CDR2 FQNEAQ (reference sequence). V lost 3 bases and J 5 bases, leaving 5 bases between the germline ends. The CDR3 has 11 amino acids. The CDR3: CASSFTNEQYF. The CDR3 nucleotides read TGTGCCAGCAGCTTTACCAACGAGCAGTACTTC.

V gene TRBV29-1 combines with J gene TRBJ2-5, with 9 bases fitting TRBD2. The CDR3 has 13 amino acids. CDR1 SQVTM and CDR2 ANQGSEA come from the germline V gene. Trimming at V came to 7 bases and at J to 3 bases, leaving 6 bases not matched to a gene. The CDR3 DNA reads TGCAGCGCACCTAGCGGGATAGAAGAGACCCAGTACTTC. Translated, it gives CSAPSGIEETQYF.

V is TRBV7-8 and J is TRBJ2-7; D ambiguous. The germline V gene has CDR1 SGHVS and CDR2 FQNEAQ. V lost 1 base, J lost 2 bases, and 9 bases lay in between. The CDR3 is 14 amino acids. This chain's CDR3 is CASSLEVVAYEQYF. Here the CDR3 DNA reads TGTGCCAGCAGCTTAGAAGTCGTAGCCTACGAGCAGTACTTC.

This chain connects TRBV5-5 to TRBJ1-2; D might be TRBD1 (6 bases). The germline V gene has CDR1 SGHKS and CDR2 YYEKEE (reference sequence). CDR3 size: 13 residues. The germline V and J ends were trimmed by 4 bases and 7 bases, with 14 bases remaining between them. The CDR3 loop reads CASSIQGRSGYTF. As DNA, the CDR3 is TGTGCCAGCAGCATACAGGGACGTAGTGGCTACACCTTC.